This T cell receptor beta chain emerged from a study of T cell changes during pregnancy in multiple sclerosis. V was pared by 2 bases and J by 1 base, with 12 bases between. The CDR3 runs to 15 residues. The germline V gene encodes CDR1 SGHRS and CDR2 YFSETQ. Sequencing used immunoSEQ multiplex PCR; TCRdb keeps in-frame clones, though not all of them. The table shows 70,000 to 95,000 clones, with just over 90% occurring only once. The rearrangement links TRBV5-1 to TRBJ1-1; a weak D match, TRBD1 (6 bases). The specimen was peripheral blood, collected in the second trimester of pregnancy. This clonotype was sampled from a female donor in good health, enrolled as a control in a pregnancy study. In DNA form, the CDR3 reads TGCGCCAGCAGCTTCACAGGGCCGGGGAACACTGAAGCTTTCTTT. Translating it yields CASSFTGPGNTEAFF.